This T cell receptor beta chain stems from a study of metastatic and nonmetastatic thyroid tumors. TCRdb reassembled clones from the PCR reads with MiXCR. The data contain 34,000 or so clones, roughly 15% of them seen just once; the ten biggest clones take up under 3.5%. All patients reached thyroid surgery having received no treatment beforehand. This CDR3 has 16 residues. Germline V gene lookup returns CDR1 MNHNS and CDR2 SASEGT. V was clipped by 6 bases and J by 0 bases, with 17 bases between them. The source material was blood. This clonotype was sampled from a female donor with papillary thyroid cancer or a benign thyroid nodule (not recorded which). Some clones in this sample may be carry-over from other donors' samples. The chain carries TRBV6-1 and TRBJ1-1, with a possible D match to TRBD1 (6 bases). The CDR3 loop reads CASRIAVQGVNTEAFF. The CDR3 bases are TGTGCCAGCAGGATAGCGGTACAGGGCGTGAACACTGAAGCTTTCTTT.